This T cell receptor (beta chain) was sequenced during a study of early T cells in non-severe SARS-CoV-2 infection. Overall study: Chains were not paired, and sequencing was done on bulk RNA from unsorted whole blood.

This clonotype has only a few counts. Attached unique molecular identifiers marked individual cDNA molecules. TCRdb used MiXCR to reprocess the 5' RACE reads, holding one entry per CDR3 protein. This table has more than 35,000 distinct CDR3 sequences, approximately 6.3% appearing once. Germline lookup yields CDR1 MNHNS and CDR2 SASEGT. V lost 6 bases to trimming and J lost 1 base, with 13 bases between them. The CDR3 extends over 15 amino acids. The chain uses TRBV6-1 and TRBJ1-5, with a possible D match to TRBD1 (6 bases). Sequenced: whole blood. This TCR was sampled from an adult who was a healthcare worker with PCR-confirmed SARS-CoV-2 infection or an uninfected control (not recorded which). The CDR3 protein is CASRRGSQSNQPQHF. The CDR3 DNA reads TGTGCCAGCAGGAGGGGGTCCCAGAGCAATCAGCCCCAGCATTTT.